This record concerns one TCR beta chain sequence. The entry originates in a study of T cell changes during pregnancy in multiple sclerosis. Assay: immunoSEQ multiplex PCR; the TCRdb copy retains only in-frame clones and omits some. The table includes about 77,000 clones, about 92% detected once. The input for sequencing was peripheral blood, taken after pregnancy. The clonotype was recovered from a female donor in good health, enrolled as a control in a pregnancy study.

The CDR3 spells CASSRGGTTSNTGELFF. DNA of the CDR3: TGTGCCAGCAGCCGGGGAGGGACGACCTCGAACACCGGGGAGCTGTTTTTT. The chain carries TRBV5-4 and TRBJ2-2; 7 bases fit TRBD2. Unmatched junction bases numbered 9, after V lost 4 bases and J lost 0 bases. This CDR3 contains 17 residues. Germline CDR1 is SGHNT and CDR2 is YYREEE (reference sequence).